These 15 T cell receptor beta chains share one sample of origin, sequenced in a study of cytomegalovirus exposure and HLA in healthy donors. PCR employed 60 Vbeta and 13 Jbeta primers. TCRdb's copy holds only in-frame clones and misses some; the assay was immunoSEQ multiplex PCR. Of roughly 100,000 clones listed, roughly three quarters are singletons. Sequencing was performed on PBMCs. The source of these receptors is a man in his forties or fifties in good health and CMV-seronegative.

The genes are TRBV6-5 and TRBJ2-3; no clear D gene. The ends were cut back, 4 bases at V and 2 bases at J, with 13 bases in the middle. The CDR3 extends over 15 amino acids. Germline V gene data show CDR1 as MNHEY and CDR2 as SVGAGI. The CDR3 protein is CASSSVESYTDTQYF. The DNA for the CDR3 is TGTGCCAGCAGTTCGGTTGAATCTTACACAGATACGCAGTATTTT.

This clone was observed a handful of times. The chain recombines TRBV11-1 with TRBJ2-4; TRBD2 might be the D (5 bases). Between the trimmed V and J ends, which lost 5 bases and 9 bases, there was a span of 14 bases. The CDR3 totals 13 residues. Germline CDR1 SGHAT, CDR2 FQDESV (reference sequence). The CDR3 DNA reads as TGTGCCAGCAGCCCGGCTGGAGGCGGCATTCAGTACTTC. Protein product: CASSPAGGGIQYF. Full variable domain (missing parts from reference TRBV11-1 and TRBJ2-4): EAEVAQSPRYKITEKSQAVAFWCDPISGHATLYWYRQILGQGPELLVQFQDESVVDDSQLPKDRFSAERLKGVDSTLKIQPAELGDSAMYLCASSPAGGGIQYFGAGTRLSVL.

This clone was counted between two and nine times. J is TRBJ2-7 and V is TRBV19, with TRBD1 matching over 7 bases. Germline lookup yields CDR1 LNHDA and CDR2 SQIVND (reference sequence). This CDR3 has 15 amino acids. CDR3 protein: CASSPMTGTAGFDSV. For the CDR3, the DNA is TGTGCCAGTAGTCCGATGACCGGGACAGCCGGATTTGATAGTGTC.

This clone was seen only once. The V gene is TRBV18, the J gene TRBJ2-7, with a tentative D call TRBD1 (5 bases). Deletions cut 3 bases from V and 1 base from J, with 13 bases between. Looked up from germline, CDR1 is KGHSH and CDR2 is LQKENI. The CDR3 extends over 15 amino acids. The CDR3 loop is CASSPRQDKSYEQYF. The CDR3 DNA reads TGTGCCAGCTCACCCAGGCAGGACAAGTCCTACGAGCAGTACTTC. The full variable domain, completed using reference TRBV18 and TRBJ2-7, is NAGVMQNPRHLVRRRGQEARLRCSPMKGHSHVYWYRQLPEEGLKFMVYLQKENIIDESGMPKERFSAEFPKEGPSILRIQQVVRGDSAAYFCASSPRQDKSYEQYFGPGTRLTVT.

V gene TRBV4-1 combines with J gene TRBJ1-2, with a possible D match to TRBD1 (6 bases). This CDR3 region has 15 residues. V was trimmed by 0 bases and J by 5 bases, leaving 13 bases between them. Germline values: CDR1 MGHRA, CDR2 YSYEKL. The CDR3 sequence: CASSQDLEQGYGYTF. CDR3 nucleotides: TGCGCCAGCAGCCAAGATTTAGAACAGGGATATGGCTACACCTTC.

This chain joins TRBV14 and TRBJ1-2; D is unresolved. The V end lost 5 bases, the J end lost 0 bases, and 7 bases lay between the germline ends. The V gene's germline CDR1 is SGHDN and CDR2 FVKESK. The length of the CDR3 is 13 residues. The CDR3 nucleotides are TGTGCCAGCAGCGAGCAGGCTAACTATGGCTACACCTTC. Its protein is CASSEQANYGYTF.

This clone was counted a single time. V is TRBV7-3 and J is TRBJ2-7, with TRBD1 matching over 10 bases. J gave up 1 base and V 5 bases, and 8 bases lay outside the gene matches. CDR1 and CDR2 (germline): SGHTA, FQGTGA. This CDR3 has 16 residues. The CDR3 protein is CASSPRQGAHSYEQYV. For the CDR3, the DNA is TGTGCCAGCAGCCCGCGACAGGGGGCGCATTCCTACGAGCAGTACGTC.

The CDR3 DNA reads as TGTGCCAGCAGCTTTGAGAGGGCAGATACGCAGTATTTT. Translating it yields CASSFERADTQYF. The chain is built from TRBV5-5 and TRBJ2-3; TRBD2 might be the D (5 bases). V was shortened by 2 bases and J by 4 bases, with 8 bases between the two germline ends. This CDR3 contains 13 residues. The germline V gene encodes CDR1 SGHKS and CDR2 YYEKEE (reference sequence).

V usage is TRBV23-1 and J usage is TRBJ1-2; 8 bases fit TRBD1. TRBV23-1 is an open reading frame, and its role is uncertain. The length of the CDR3 is 15 residues. After removal of 3 bases from V and 6 bases from J, the junction contained 9 bases not matched to a gene. The CDR3 reads CASSQYDRGRDGYTF. CDR3 coding DNA: TGCGCCAGCAGTCAGTATGACAGGGGAAGGGATGGCTACACCTTC.

This clone showed up just once. CDR3 protein: CASSPPGQGAGATNEKLFF. The CDR3 DNA sequence: TGTGCCAGCTCACCACCGGGACAGGGGGCTGGGGCAACTAATGAAAAACTGTTTTTT. The chain carries TRBV18 and TRBJ1-4, with 12 bases fitting TRBD1. CDR1 KGHSH and CDR2 LQKENI come from the germline V gene. J gave up 0 bases and V 0 bases, and 5 bases lay outside the gene matches. This CDR3 is built from 19 residues.

The chain carries TRBV5-1 and TRBJ1-4; a possible D gene is TRBD1 (6 bases). Germline V gene lookup returns CDR1 SGHRS and CDR2 YFSETQ. Trimming stripped 3 bases from V and 5 bases from J, with 11 bases between. The CDR3 is 14 amino acids. The CDR3 sequence is CASSYGQKNEKLFF. CDR3 in DNA: TGCGCCAGCAGCTACGGACAGAAAAATGAAAAACTGTTTTTT.

The V gene is TRBV7-9, the J gene TRBJ1-2; D perhaps matches TRBD1 (5 bases). Germline values: CDR1 SEHNR, CDR2 FQNEAQ (reference sequence). The CDR3 has 13 residues. The germline V and J ends were trimmed by 0 bases and 13 bases, with 15 bases remaining between them. CDR3 region: CASSLAGGEAVTF. CDR3 DNA sequence: TGTGCCAGCAGCTTAGCCGGGGGGGAGGCCGTCACCTTC.

This chain joins TRBV4-1 and TRBJ2-2, with 11 bases aligning to TRBD2. CDR1 and CDR2 (germline): MGHRA, YSYEKL. With V trimmed by 6 bases and J by 4 bases, 7 bases remained unmatched. The CDR3 has 16 residues. The CDR3 is CASSSTSGGGTGELFF. The CDR3 DNA reads TGCGCCAGCAGTTCTACTAGCGGGGGTGGCACCGGGGAGCTGTTTTTT.

DNA of the CDR3: TGCAGCGTTGCCTCGACCGCGGATGGTGACGAGCAGTACGTC. Its translation is CSVASTADGDEQYV. V is TRBV29-1 and J is TRBJ2-7, with no clear D. Trimming took 4 bases from V and 5 from J, leaving 18 bases between them. Germline V lookup: CDR1 SQVTM, CDR2 ANQGSEA. The CDR3 has 14 amino acids.

The rearrangement links TRBV5-1 to TRBJ2-7; 9 nucleotides agree with TRBD2. Germline-derived CDR1 and CDR2 are SGHRS and YFSETQ. This CDR3 has 15 amino acids. V trimming: 1 base; J trimming: 0 bases; junction bases outside the gene matches: 2. As DNA, the CDR3 is TGCGCCAGCAGCTTGCGGACTAGCGACTCCTACGAGCAGTACTTC. Translated, it gives CASSLRTSDSYEQYF.